This T cell receptor (beta chain) was sequenced during a study of patients and donors after allogeneic stem cell transplantation. Trimming removed 5 bases from V and 8 bases from J, with 25 bases in between. Germline values: CDR1 SEHNR, CDR2 FQNEAQ (reference sequence). The CDR3 has 17 amino acids. TCRdb itself ran the RT-PCR reads through MiXCR, one entry per CDR3 protein. This table has approximately 410,000 distinct CDR3 sequences, more than 15% appearing once. Sequenced input: blood, either unsorted or a sorted T cell fraction (not recorded which). The V and J genes are TRBV7-9 and TRBJ2-1; maybe TRBD2 (5 bases). The source of this sequence is a human donor who was either an allogeneic HSCT recipient or a stem cell or donor lymphocyte infusion donor (not recorded which). It is not recorded whose cells these are; they may come from a transplant donor. CDR3 sequence reads: CASSQGLQRGRVHEQFF. DNA for the CDR3: TGTGCCAGCAGCCAAGGACTTCAACGAGGGCGAGTACATGAGCAGTTCTTC.